This is a list of T cell receptor beta chains from one sample in a study of beta chain features in type 1 diabetes. The method was immunoSEQ multiplex PCR; TCRdb's version includes in-frame clones alone and lacks a portion of them. The sample consists of fewer than 400,000 clones, 8% of them appearing once. Sequencing was carried out using central memory CD4+ T cells from blood. The receptors were gathered from a young woman in good health. Each CDR3 is given with its conserved first and last residue. Each record gives: J gene, clone size, D gene, V gene, CDR3 DNA, CDR3 protein. A D gene is named only where the DNA matches it firmly. Some rows have no size entry. The others give once, few or many, or a class for an expanded clone.

j_call: TRBJ2-1; clone_size: many; d_call: TRBD2; v_call: TRBV11-3; cdr3_nt: TGTGCCAGCAGCCTTGGACTAGCGGGGTCCAATGAGCAGTTCTTC; cdr3_aa: CASSLGLAGSNEQFF
j_call: TRBJ2-7; clone_size: few; d_call: NA; v_call: TRBV4-2; cdr3_nt: TGTGCCAGCAGAGATCAGCTTAGCTACGAGCAGTACTTC; cdr3_aa: CASRDQLSYEQYF
j_call: TRBJ2-1; clone_size: few; d_call: TRBD2; v_call: TRBV10-3; cdr3_nt: TGTGCCATCCAACTAGCGGGAGGGACCAATGAGCAGTTCTTC; cdr3_aa: CAIQLAGGTNEQFF
j_call: TRBJ2-7; clone_size: few; d_call: NA; v_call: TRBV11-2; cdr3_nt: TGTGCCAGCAGCTTAATGGGCGGGGAGCCCTCCTACGAGCAGTACTTC; cdr3_aa: CASSLMGGEPSYEQYF
j_call: TRBJ2-7; clone_size: NA; d_call: NA; v_call: TRBV7-2; cdr3_nt: TGTGCCAGCAGCTACGGACAGCAGCAGTACTTC; cdr3_aa: CASSYGQQQYF
j_call: TRBJ2-7; clone_size: few; d_call: NA; v_call: TRBV7-2; cdr3_nt: TGTGCCAGCAGCCCCCTTGGGGGGCCGGCGTGGGAGCAGTACTTC; cdr3_aa: CASSPLGGPAWEQYF
j_call: TRBJ1-1; clone_size: NA; d_call: NA; v_call: TRBV7-2; cdr3_nt: TGTGCCAGCAGCTCCGTTTTGCGGGCGGACACTGAAGCTTTCTTT; cdr3_aa: CASSSVLRADTEAFF
j_call: TRBJ2-7; clone_size: few; d_call: NA; v_call: TRBV6-6; cdr3_nt: TGTGCCAGCAGCCGTAGTATCCACGAGCAGTACTTC; cdr3_aa: CASSRSIHEQYF
j_call: TRBJ2-4; clone_size: NA; d_call: NA; v_call: TRBV9; cdr3_nt: TGTGCCAGCAGCGTCGGGAACCCGCAAAACATTCAGTACTTC; cdr3_aa: CASSVGNPQNIQYF
j_call: TRBJ2-4; clone_size: NA; d_call: NA; v_call: TRBV20-1; cdr3_nt: TGCAGTGCGGAGCTTAGGGGCATTCAGTACTTC; cdr3_aa: CSAELRGIQYF
j_call: TRBJ1-1; clone_size: NA; d_call: NA; v_call: TRBV15; cdr3_nt: TGTGCCACCAGCAGAGATATGGGGTCAACTGAAGCTTTCTTT; cdr3_aa: CATSRDMGSTEAFF
j_call: TRBJ2-3; clone_size: NA; d_call: NA; v_call: TRBV4-2; cdr3_nt: TGTGCCAGCAGCCAAGCCTTTGACGGCAAAAGCACAGATACGCAGTATTTT; cdr3_aa: CASSQAFDGKSTDTQYF
j_call: TRBJ2-7; clone_size: few; d_call: TRBD1; v_call: TRBV4-3; cdr3_nt: TGCGCCAGCAGCGTACGGACAGGCCAGCCTGGGGAGCAGTACTTC; cdr3_aa: CASSVRTGQPGEQYF
j_call: TRBJ2-6; clone_size: few; d_call: TRBD1; v_call: TRBV11-2; cdr3_nt: TGTGCCAGCAGCAAAACAGGGGTCCCTGGGGCCAACGTCCTGACTTTC; cdr3_aa: CASSKTGVPGANVLTF
j_call: TRBJ2-2; clone_size: many; d_call: NA; v_call: TRBV11-3; cdr3_nt: TGTGCCAGCAGCAACGCCCGCCAGGGTCGGGAAAACACCGGGGAGCTGTTTTTT; cdr3_aa: CASSNARQGRENTGELFF
j_call: TRBJ2-4; clone_size: few; d_call: TRBD2; v_call: TRBV7-2; cdr3_nt: TGTGCCAGCAGCTCCCGGGGAGGGGTGACCAAAAACATTCAGTACTTC; cdr3_aa: CASSSRGGVTKNIQYF
j_call: TRBJ1-2; clone_size: NA; d_call: NA; v_call: TRBV2; cdr3_nt: TGTGCCAGCAGAATGAATCGACGGGAATCGGGCTACACCTTC; cdr3_aa: CASRMNRRESGYTF
j_call: TRBJ2-1; clone_size: NA; d_call: TRBD2; v_call: TRBV15; cdr3_nt: TGTGCCACCAGCAGCGGGACTAGCGGGATGGTTGAGCAGTTCTTC; cdr3_aa: CATSSGTSGMVEQFF
j_call: TRBJ2-3; clone_size: NA; d_call: NA; v_call: TRBV7-9; cdr3_nt: TGTGCCAGCAGCTTGCGGGACCCCACAGATACGCAGTATTTT; cdr3_aa: CASSLRDPTDTQYF
j_call: TRBJ1-1; clone_size: few; d_call: NA; v_call: TRBV6-1; cdr3_nt: TGTGCCAGCAGACCTGAGGGACTGACGAACACTGAAGCTTTCTTT; cdr3_aa: CASRPEGLTNTEAFF
j_call: TRBJ1-2; clone_size: few; d_call: NA; v_call: TRBV4-1; cdr3_nt: TGCGCCAGCAGCCAGACAGGATTTAACTATGGCTACACCTTC; cdr3_aa: CASSQTGFNYGYTF
j_call: TRBJ2-3; clone_size: NA; d_call: NA; v_call: TRBV2; cdr3_nt: TGTGCCAGCAGGGCAGGGGAAACAGATACGCAGTATTTT; cdr3_aa: CASRAGETDTQYF
j_call: TRBJ2-3; clone_size: few; d_call: TRBD2; v_call: TRBV5-1; cdr3_nt: TGCGCCAGCAGCCCGGCGGCGGGAGGTCCCATTACGCAGTATTTT; cdr3_aa: CASSPAAGGPITQYF
j_call: TRBJ2-3; clone_size: many; d_call: TRBD2; v_call: TRBV5-4; cdr3_nt: TGTGCCAGCAGCCAGACTAGCGGGAGGGCGGTGACAGATACGCAGTATTTT; cdr3_aa: CASSQTSGRAVTDTQYF
j_call: TRBJ1-1; clone_size: NA; d_call: NA; v_call: TRBV6-6; cdr3_nt: TGTGCCAGCAGTTCCCCCGGGGGGAACACTGAAGCTTTCTTT; cdr3_aa: CASSSPGGNTEAFF
j_call: TRBJ1-1; clone_size: few; d_call: TRBD1; v_call: TRBV5-1; cdr3_nt: TGCGCCAGCAGCATAGGACAGGCCGCCATGAACACTGAAGCTTTCTTT; cdr3_aa: CASSIGQAAMNTEAFF
j_call: TRBJ2-7; clone_size: many; d_call: NA; v_call: TRBV10-3; cdr3_nt: TGTGCCATCAGTGAGACGTTGACAGGACCCTCTTCCTACGAGCAGTACTTC; cdr3_aa: CAISETLTGPSSYEQYF
j_call: TRBJ1-5; clone_size: few; d_call: NA; v_call: TRBV7-8; cdr3_nt: TGTGCCAGCAGCTTTTCGGGGACCGATCAGCCCCAGCATTTT; cdr3_aa: CASSFSGTDQPQHF
j_call: TRBJ2-1; clone_size: few; d_call: TRBD2; v_call: TRBV7-3; cdr3_nt: TGTGCCAGCAGTCAAAACCCTAGCGGGAGCTCCTACAATGAGCAGTTCTTC; cdr3_aa: CASSQNPSGSSYNEQFF
j_call: TRBJ2-5; clone_size: few; d_call: TRBD1; v_call: TRBV6-1; cdr3_nt: TGTGCCAGCAGCCCCCGGGACAGGGTGTCCGAGACCCAGTACTTC; cdr3_aa: CASSPRDRVSETQYF
j_call: TRBJ2-3; clone_size: few; d_call: TRBD2; v_call: TRBV6-1; cdr3_nt: TGTGCCAGCAGTGAAGCTACTAGCGCCTCTAGCACAGATACGCAGTATTTT; cdr3_aa: CASSEATSASSTDTQYF
j_call: TRBJ2-1; clone_size: NA; d_call: NA; v_call: TRBV5-1; cdr3_nt: TGCGCCAGCAGTCCAGAGCTGAGCTCCTACAATGAGCAGTTCTTC; cdr3_aa: CASSPELSSYNEQFF
j_call: TRBJ2-7; clone_size: few; d_call: NA; v_call: TRBV28; cdr3_nt: TGTGCCAGCAAACGTCCGGGACTGACCTACGAGCAGTACTTC; cdr3_aa: CASKRPGLTYEQYF
j_call: TRBJ2-3; clone_size: few; d_call: NA; v_call: TRBV12-5; cdr3_nt: TGTGCTAGTGGTTTGGGACCCGGAGATACGCAGTATTTT; cdr3_aa: CASGLGPGDTQYF
j_call: TRBJ1-2; clone_size: few; d_call: NA; v_call: TRBV6-6; cdr3_nt: TGTGCCAGCAGTGCCCTCTCCGGCTATGGCTACACCTTC; cdr3_aa: CASSALSGYGYTF
j_call: TRBJ1-4; clone_size: NA; d_call: TRBD1; v_call: TRBV4-1; cdr3_nt: TGCGCCAGCAGCCGAGGGACAGGGACAAATGAAAAACTGTTTTTT; cdr3_aa: CASSRGTGTNEKLFF
j_call: TRBJ2-2; clone_size: NA; d_call: NA; v_call: TRBV6-1; cdr3_nt: TGTGCCAGCCTCGACCGGGCGAACACCGGGGAGCTGTTTTTT; cdr3_aa: CASLDRANTGELFF
j_call: TRBJ2-2; clone_size: NA; d_call: TRBD2; v_call: TRBV13; cdr3_nt: TGTGCCAGCAGCCCCCAGGAAGCGGGACGCACCGGGGAGCTGTTTTTT; cdr3_aa: CASSPQEAGRTGELFF
j_call: TRBJ2-1; clone_size: many; d_call: TRBD2; v_call: TRBV7-2; cdr3_nt: TGTGCCAGCAGCTTAGTAGGGACTAGCGGGCTCGATGAGCAGTTCTTC; cdr3_aa: CASSLVGTSGLDEQFF
j_call: TRBJ2-5; clone_size: NA; d_call: TRBD1; v_call: TRBV10-3; cdr3_nt: TGTGCCATCGGTGGACAGGGAGAGACCCAGTACTTC; cdr3_aa: CAIGGQGETQYF
j_call: TRBJ2-7; clone_size: few; d_call: NA; v_call: TRBV7-2; cdr3_nt: TGTGCCAGCAGCTTAGCCATGGATAGCGCCTCCTACGAGCAGTACTTC; cdr3_aa: CASSLAMDSASYEQYF
j_call: TRBJ2-1; clone_size: few; d_call: TRBD2; v_call: TRBV25-1; cdr3_nt: TGTGCCAGCAGTATAACCGGGACTAGCGGTAACAATGAGCAGTTCTTC; cdr3_aa: CASSITGTSGNNEQFF
j_call: TRBJ2-1; clone_size: few; d_call: NA; v_call: TRBV29-1; cdr3_nt: TGCAGTCTCAGGGGAACTGCCTACAATGAGCAGTTCTTC; cdr3_aa: CSLRGTAYNEQFF
j_call: TRBJ2-3; clone_size: few; d_call: NA; v_call: TRBV11-1; cdr3_nt: TGTGCCAGCAGCTTAGATAGCGCAGATACGCAGTATTTT; cdr3_aa: CASSLDSADTQYF
j_call: TRBJ1-2; clone_size: NA; d_call: NA; v_call: TRBV7-8; cdr3_nt: TGTGCCAGCAGCTTTGGATCTTATGGCTACACCTTC; cdr3_aa: CASSFGSYGYTF
j_call: TRBJ2-5; clone_size: NA; d_call: NA; v_call: TRBV29-1; cdr3_nt: TGCAGCGTTGAAGTACCGACAACCGTAGAGACCCAGTACTTC; cdr3_aa: CSVEVPTTVETQYF
j_call: TRBJ2-2; clone_size: few; d_call: NA; v_call: TRBV7-6; cdr3_nt: TGTGCCAGCAGCTTATCCCCGGCTGGGGAGCTGTTTTTT; cdr3_aa: CASSLSPAGELFF
j_call: TRBJ1-5; clone_size: NA; d_call: NA; v_call: TRBV29-1; cdr3_nt: TGCAGCGTTATCCTCGGCGGGGGGGACAATCAGCCCCAGCATTTT; cdr3_aa: CSVILGGGDNQPQHF
j_call: TRBJ2-5; clone_size: NA; d_call: TRBD2; v_call: TRBV5-4; cdr3_nt: TGTGCCAGCAGCCAATATCTAGCGGGGGGGGAGACCCAGTACTTC; cdr3_aa: CASSQYLAGGETQYF
j_call: TRBJ2-5; clone_size: few; d_call: TRBD2; v_call: TRBV4-1; cdr3_nt: TGCGCCAGCAGCCGCGGGACTAGCGGGTTGGTAGAGACCCAGTACTTC; cdr3_aa: CASSRGTSGLVETQYF
j_call: TRBJ1-2; clone_size: few; d_call: TRBD1; v_call: TRBV28; cdr3_nt: TGTGCCAGCAGTTCACCGGGACAGAACTCTCTCGATGGCTACACCTTC; cdr3_aa: CASSSPGQNSLDGYTF
j_call: TRBJ2-1; clone_size: few; d_call: TRBD2; v_call: TRBV7-3; cdr3_nt: TGTGCCAGCAGCCCGGCCGGGACTAGCTCGGGTGAGCAGTTCTTC; cdr3_aa: CASSPAGTSSGEQFF
j_call: TRBJ2-5; clone_size: few; d_call: NA; v_call: TRBV6-5; cdr3_nt: TGTGCCAGCAGTGAAACCTGGTCGGAGACCCAGTACTTC; cdr3_aa: CASSETWSETQYF